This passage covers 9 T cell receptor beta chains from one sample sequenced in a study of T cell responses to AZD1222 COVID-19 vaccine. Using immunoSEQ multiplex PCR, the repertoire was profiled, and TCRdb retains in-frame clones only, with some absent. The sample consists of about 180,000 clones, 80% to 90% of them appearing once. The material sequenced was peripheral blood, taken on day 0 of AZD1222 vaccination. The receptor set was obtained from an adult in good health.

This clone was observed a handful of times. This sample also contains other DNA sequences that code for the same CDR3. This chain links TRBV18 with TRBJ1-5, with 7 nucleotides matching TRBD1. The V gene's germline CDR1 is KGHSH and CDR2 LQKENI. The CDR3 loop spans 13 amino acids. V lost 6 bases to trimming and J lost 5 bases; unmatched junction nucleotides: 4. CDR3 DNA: TGTGCCAGCTCGCCCGACAGGGATCAGCCCCAGCATTTT. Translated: CASSPDRDQPQHF.

This CDR3 is CASSYWQVDSPLHF. The CDR3 DNA reads as TGTGCCAGCAGTTACTGGCAGGTGGATTCACCCCTCCACTTT. V gene TRBV6-6 combines with J gene TRBJ1-6; D ambiguous. This CDR3 contains 14 residues. V was shortened by 1 base and J by 8 bases, with 9 bases between the two germline ends. CDR1 and CDR2 (germline): MNHNY, SVGAGI (reference sequence).

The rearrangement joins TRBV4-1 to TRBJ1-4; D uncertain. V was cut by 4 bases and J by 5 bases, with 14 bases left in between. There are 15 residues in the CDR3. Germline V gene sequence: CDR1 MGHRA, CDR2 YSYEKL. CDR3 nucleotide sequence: TGCGCCAGCAGCCTAAGGACTGCGGCAAATGAAAAACTGTTTTTT. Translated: CASSLRTAANEKLFF.

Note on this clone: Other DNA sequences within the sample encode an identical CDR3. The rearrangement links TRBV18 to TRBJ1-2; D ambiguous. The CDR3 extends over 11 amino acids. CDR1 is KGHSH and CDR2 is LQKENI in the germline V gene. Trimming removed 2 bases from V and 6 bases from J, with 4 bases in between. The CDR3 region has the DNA TGTGCCAGCTCACCAGGAGATGGCTACACCTTC. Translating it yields CASSPGDGYTF.

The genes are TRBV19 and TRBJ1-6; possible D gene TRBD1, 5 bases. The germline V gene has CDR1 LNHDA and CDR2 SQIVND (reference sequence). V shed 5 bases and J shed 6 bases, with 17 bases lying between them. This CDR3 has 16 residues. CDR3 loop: CASSERTGRGNSPLHF. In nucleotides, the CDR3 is TGTGCCAGTAGTGAAAGAACGGGACGGGGTAATTCACCCCTCCACTTT.

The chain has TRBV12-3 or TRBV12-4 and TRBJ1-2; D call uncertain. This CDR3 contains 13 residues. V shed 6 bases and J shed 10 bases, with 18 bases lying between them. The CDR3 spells CASSPIIGRDYTF. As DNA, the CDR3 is TGTGCCAGCAGCCCTATTATTGGAAGGGACTACACCTTC.

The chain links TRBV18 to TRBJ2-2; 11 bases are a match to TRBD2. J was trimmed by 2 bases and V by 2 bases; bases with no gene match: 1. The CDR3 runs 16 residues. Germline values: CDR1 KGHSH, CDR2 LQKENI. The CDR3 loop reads CASSPTSGGNTGELFF. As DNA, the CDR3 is TGTGCCAGCTCACCAACTAGCGGGGGAAACACCGGGGAGCTGTTTTTT.

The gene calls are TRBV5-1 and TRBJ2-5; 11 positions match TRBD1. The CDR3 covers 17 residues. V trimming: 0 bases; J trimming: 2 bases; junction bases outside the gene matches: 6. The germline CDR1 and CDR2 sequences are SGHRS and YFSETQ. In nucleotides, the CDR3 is TGCGCCAGCAGCTTGGTAGGGGGGACAGGGGGACAAGAGACCCAGTACTTC. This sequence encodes CASSLVGGTGGQETQYF.

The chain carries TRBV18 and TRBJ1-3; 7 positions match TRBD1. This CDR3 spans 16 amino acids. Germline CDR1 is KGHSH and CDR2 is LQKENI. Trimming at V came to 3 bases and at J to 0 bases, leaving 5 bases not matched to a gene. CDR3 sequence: CASSPRDRDSGNTIYF. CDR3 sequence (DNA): TGTGCCAGCTCACCTCGCGACAGGGACTCTGGAAACACCATATATTTT.